A selection of T cell receptor beta chains follows, all from one sample in a study of PD-1 blockade in classical Hodgkin lymphoma. Data came from immunoSEQ multiplex PCR; TCRdb stores just in-frame clones and leaves some out. Of roughly 12,000 clones listed, approximately 77% are singletons. The sequencing used peripheral blood mononuclear cells (PBMCs), collected at baseline. These receptors came from a human donor with classical Hodgkin lymphoma. Each CDR3 is given with its conserved first and last residue. The D gene is left open where the match is weak. Expanded clones are given a class, and other clones once, few, many or no size at all.

d_call j_call v_call clone_size cdr3_nt cdr3_aa
TRBD1 TRBJ2-2 TRBV4-2 few TGTGCCAGCAGCACCGACAGGGTTGGCACCGGGGAGCTGTTTTTT CASSTDRVGTGELFF
TRBD1 TRBJ2-1 TRBV5-1 NA TGCGCCAGCAGCTCAGGACAGGGTAAGGCCCCCAATGAGCAGTTCTTC CASSSGQGKAPNEQFF
NA TRBJ1-6 TRBV27 NA TGTGCCAGCAGTGTACTACGAGGTTCACCCCTCCACTTT CASSVLRGSPLHF
NA TRBJ2-3 TRBV5-4 few TGTGCCAGCAGCTTAGGGGGGGCCACAGATACGCAGTATTTT CASSLGGATDTQYF
NA TRBJ2-6 TRBV6-1 few TGTGCCAGCAGGGTAGGGGGGAGTGGGGCCAACGTCCTGACTTTC CASRVGGSGANVLTF
NA TRBJ2-5 TRBV19 NA TGTGCCAGTAGTCCCTCTCGGGAGACCCAGTACTTC CASSPSRETQYF
NA TRBJ2-3 TRBV6-5 NA TGTGCCAGTTCGGTGGGGGCGGGGGATACGCAGTATTTT CASSVGAGDTQYF
NA TRBJ2-1 TRBV19 few TGTGCCAGTAGTAGCCGTGAGGGGCCCCTTGGGAATGAGCAGTTCTTC CASSSREGPLGNEQFF
NA TRBJ1-4 TRBV6-5 NA TGTGCCAGCAGAGACTACGGGGCTGGGGAAAAACTGTTTTTT CASRDYGAGEKLFF
NA TRBJ1-2 TRBV11-3 NA TGTGCCAGCAGCTTAACGGAAAATTCGGGCTACACCTTC CASSLTENSGYTF
NA TRBJ1-2 TRBV29-1 NA TGCAGCGCCGGAGCGGGAAATAACTATGGTTACACCTTC CSAGAGNNYGYTF
NA TRBJ1-4 TRBV28 NA TGTGCCAGCAGTTTGAGGACGGGAAACGCTGAAAAACTGTTTTTT CASSLRTGNAEKLFF
TRBD1 TRBJ2-4 TRBV7-9 NA TGTGCCAGCAGCGCCACAGGGGTTCGAGAAAACATTCAGTACTTC CASSATGVRENIQYF
TRBD2 TRBJ2-3 TRBV5-6 NA TGTGCCAGCAGCCCGCGGACGGTGAGCTTGTCTCGGGAGGCGCAGTATTTT CASSPRTVSLSREAQYF
NA TRBJ1-3 TRBV19 NA TGTGCCAGTGGACGCCTGGGGTCTGGAAACACCATATATTTT CASGRLGSGNTIYF
NA TRBJ2-5 TRBV5-6 NA TGTGCCAGCAGCTACCCGACGACGCACCAAGAGACCCAGTACTTC CASSYPTTHQETQYF
NA TRBJ1-5 TRBV7-2 NA TGTGCCAGCGGCGGGGGGAATCAGCCCCAGCATTTT CASGGGNQPQHF
NA TRBJ1-4 TRBV9 NA TGTGCCAGCAGCGTAGGGCCAGCCACTAATGAAAAACTGTTTTTT CASSVGPATNEKLFF
NA TRBJ2-1 TRBV6-5 NA TGTGCCAGCAGGGCCAACAATGAGCAGTTCTTC CASRANNEQFF
NA TRBJ1-6 TRBV14 few TGTGCCAGCAGCCAAGGACGGGAGTATTCACCCCTCCACTTT CASSQGREYSPLHF
NA TRBJ2-3 TRBV5-1 NA TGCGCCAGCAGCTTATCAGCCCCTGTTTATTCGGATACGCAGTATTTT CASSLSAPVYSDTQYF
NA TRBJ2-1 TRBV2 NA TGTGCCAGCAGTGAAGGCTACAATGAGCAGTTCTTC CASSEGYNEQFF
NA TRBJ1-3 TRBV19 NA TGTGCCAGTAGTATCGGGGCCTCTGGAAACACCATATATTTT CASSIGASGNTIYF
NA TRBJ2-5 TRBV10-2 NA TGCGCCAGCAATGGAGGAGCCTCCGGGACCCAGTACTTC CASNGGASGTQYF
NA TRBJ1-1 TRBV28 NA TGTGCCAGCAGTCCGATACGGGTCGTATCTAAGACTGAAGCTTTCTTT CASSPIRVVSKTEAFF
NA TRBJ1-4 TRBV5-3 NA TGTGCCAGAAGCCGCCGACAGCTAAATGAAAAACTGTTTTTT CARSRRQLNEKLFF
TRBD1 TRBJ1-3 TRBV7-9 NA TGTGCCAGCAGCCCCTACGGACAGGGGGCAGGAAACACCATATATTTT CASSPYGQGAGNTIYF
NA TRBJ2-1 TRBV5-1 NA TGCGCCAGCAGCTACGACCCCGGGCGGCACAATGAGCAGTTCTTC CASSYDPGRHNEQFF
NA TRBJ2-3 TRBV10-3 NA TGTGCCATCAGTGAGAGGGGGGGAAGAGATACGCAGTATTTT CAISERGGRDTQYF
TRBD2 TRBJ2-5 TRBV27 medium-sized TGTGCCAGCAGTCCCACTAGCGAAGAGACCCAGTACTTC CASSPTSEETQYF
TRBD1 TRBJ1-4 TRBV18 NA TGTGCCAGCTCTCTCGGACAGGGGAATGAAAAACTGTTTTTT CASSLGQGNEKLFF
TRBD2 TRBJ2-2 TRBV5-1 few TGCGCCAGCAGCCTCTGGAGCGGGGGGCACACCGGGGAGCTGTTTTTT CASSLWSGGHTGELFF
TRBD1 TRBJ1-2 TRBV7-2 NA TGTGCCAGCAGTTCCCTGGGACAGGTCGGTGGCTACACCTTC CASSSLGQVGGYTF
NA TRBJ1-1 TRBV6-5 NA TGTGCCAGCAGTTACTCCGGGACAATGAACACTGAAGCTTTCTTT CASSYSGTMNTEAFF
NA TRBJ2-1 TRBV28 NA TGTGCCAGCAGCTCTCCGGGAGCAGGGAGCTCCTACAATGAGCAGTTCTTC CASSSPGAGSSYNEQFF
TRBD1 TRBJ1-1 TRBV6-5 NA TGTGCCAGCAGTTCCCACGGGACAGGGCTTGAAGCTTTCTTT CASSSHGTGLEAFF
TRBD1 TRBJ1-2 TRBV11-2 NA TGTGCCAGCAGCCAGCTCCGAGCAGGGGGCGATGGCTACACCTTC CASSQLRAGGDGYTF
NA TRBJ1-2 TRBV15 NA TGTGCCACCAGCAGAGACAAGCATGGCTACACCTTC CATSRDKHGYTF
NA TRBJ2-1 TRBV28 NA TGTGCCAGCAGACTCACCCAACCCTACAATGAGCAGTTCTTC CASRLTQPYNEQFF
NA TRBJ2-5 TRBV11-2 NA TGTGCCAGCAGCTTAGGGGTCCAAGAGACCCAGTACTTC CASSLGVQETQYF
NA TRBJ2-7 TRBV28 few TGTGCCAGCAGTTTCATCTCTCTACAGGCTCGATGGGATTCCGAGCAGTACTTC CASSFISLQARWDSEQYF
NA TRBJ2-3 TRBV7-9 NA TGTGCCAGCGTCGGCGGAGCGGGTTTAGGAGATACGCAGTATTTT CASVGGAGLGDTQYF
TRBD1 TRBJ1-6 TRBV6-5 NA TGTGCCAGCAGTTACGACAGGGATAATTCACCCCTCCACTTT CASSYDRDNSPLHF
TRBD1 TRBJ1-5 TRBV19 NA TGTGCCAGTAGTATAGGCGACAGGGGAAGCAATCAGCCCCAGCATTTT CASSIGDRGSNQPQHF
NA TRBJ2-6 TRBV4-2 NA TGTGCCAGCGCCGGGGTTCTCTCTGGGGCCAACGTCCTGACTTTC CASAGVLSGANVLTF
TRBD1 TRBJ1-6 TRBV7-9 once TGTGCCAGCAGCCTCCGGGACAGGGTCGATTCACCCCTCCACTTT CASSLRDRVDSPLHF
NA TRBJ1-1 TRBV2 NA TGTGCCAGCAGTGGTGGGGTGAACACTGAAGCTTTCTTT CASSGGVNTEAFF
NA TRBJ2-7 TRBV28 NA TGTGCCAGCAGCTGGACCGTCCCCTACGAGCAGTACTTC CASSWTVPYEQYF
NA TRBJ1-2 TRBV5-1 NA TGCGCCAGCAGAGTATATCCGGGACAAAGCTATGGCTACACCTTC CASRVYPGQSYGYTF
NA TRBJ1-1 TRBV4-1 NA TGCGCCAGCAGCCAGCCTTTGCGGGGGCCGAACACTGAAGCTTTCTTT CASSQPLRGPNTEAFF
NA TRBJ2-3 TRBV7-9 few TGTGCCAGCAGCTTTTCGGTGGGGGGCACAGATACGCAGTATTTT CASSFSVGGTDTQYF
NA TRBJ2-3 TRBV6-1 few TGTGCCAGCAGTGAATTGGCCGTCGGAATCACAGATACGCAGTATTTT CASSELAVGITDTQYF
NA TRBJ2-5 TRBV5-4 NA TGTGCCAGCAGCTTTATAGAGGAGACCCAGTACTTC CASSFIEETQYF
NA TRBJ1-2 TRBV11-1 NA TGTGCCAGCAGCCTCCCGGACACCTATGGCTACACCTTC CASSLPDTYGYTF
NA TRBJ1-4 TRBV18 NA TGTGCCAGCTCAGGTGGCGGTGGGGAAAAACTGTTTTTT CASSGGGGEKLFF
NA TRBJ2-3 TRBV4-1 NA TGCGCCAGCAGCCAAGAGCCAGGGGGGCACGATACGCAGTATTTT CASSQEPGGHDTQYF
TRBD1 TRBJ2-1 TRBV18 NA TGTGCCAGCTCACCGATTACAGGGGGCGGTGAGCAGTTCTTC CASSPITGGGEQFF
NA TRBJ2-5 TRBV5-6 NA TGTGCCAGCAGCCTTGCGACAGGACTGGGGGAGACCCAGTACTTC CASSLATGLGETQYF